This T cell receptor beta chain was sequenced for a study of OX40 agonist ivuxolimab in advanced cancers. Study as a whole: All patients had ivuxolimab intravenously every 2 weeks at 0.01 to 10 mg/kg. Three patients had partial responses: one hepatocellular carcinoma, two cutaneous melanoma.

The study, taken as a whole, reports: More expanded clones were found, on average, in CD8+ than in CD4+ T cells.

TCRdb's table, derived via immunoSEQ multiplex PCR, lists solely in-frame clones and lacks some. The sample consists of about 150,000 clones, roughly 94% of them appearing once. Remarks on this clone: What it binds is not known.

The CDR3 contains 15 residues. Germline CDR1 and CDR2: MNHEY and SVGAGI. The ends lost 6 bases at V and 5 bases at J; junction bases unmatched: 6. This clonotype originated in an adult with an advanced solid tumor such as melanoma, head and neck, liver or kidney cancer. Sequencing was performed on CD4+ or CD8+ T cells sorted from blood, taken in a trial of the OX40 agonist ivuxolimab. The chain couples TRBV6-5 to TRBJ1-5, with 11 bases that match TRBD1. The CDR3 protein is CASSQDRGHDQPQHF. For the CDR3, the DNA is TGTGCCAGCAGCCAGGACAGGGGGCATGATCAGCCCCAGCATTTT.